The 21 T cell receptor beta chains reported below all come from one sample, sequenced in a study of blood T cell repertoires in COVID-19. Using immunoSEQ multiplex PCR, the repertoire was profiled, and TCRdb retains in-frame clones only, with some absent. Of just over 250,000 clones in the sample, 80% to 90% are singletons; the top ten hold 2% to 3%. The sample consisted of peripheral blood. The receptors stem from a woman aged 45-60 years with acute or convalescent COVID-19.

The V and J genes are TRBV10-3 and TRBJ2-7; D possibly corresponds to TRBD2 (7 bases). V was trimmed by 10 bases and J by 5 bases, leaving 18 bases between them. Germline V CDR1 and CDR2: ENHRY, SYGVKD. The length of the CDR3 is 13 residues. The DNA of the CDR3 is TGTGCCACGGGGCGGGGGCCTTATGACGAGCAGTACTTC. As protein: CATGRGPYDEQYF.

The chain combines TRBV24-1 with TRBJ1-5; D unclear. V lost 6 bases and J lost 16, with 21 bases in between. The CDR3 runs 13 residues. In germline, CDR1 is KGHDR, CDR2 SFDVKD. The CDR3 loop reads CATSPNGWWARHF. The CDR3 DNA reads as TGTGCCACCAGTCCGAATGGATGGTGGGCGCGTCATTTT.

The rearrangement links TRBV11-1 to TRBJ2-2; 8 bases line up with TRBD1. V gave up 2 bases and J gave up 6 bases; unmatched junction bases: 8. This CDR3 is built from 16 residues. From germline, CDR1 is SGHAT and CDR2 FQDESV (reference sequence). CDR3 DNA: TGTGCCAGCAGCTTAAGGCAGGGGGCTTCTGCCGGGGAGCTGTTTTTT. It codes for CASSLRQGASAGELFF.

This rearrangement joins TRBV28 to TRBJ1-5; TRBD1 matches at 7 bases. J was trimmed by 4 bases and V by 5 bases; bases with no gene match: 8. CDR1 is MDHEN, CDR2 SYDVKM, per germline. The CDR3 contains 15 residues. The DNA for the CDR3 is TGTGCCAGCAGTCAACCCGGGACAGCGAATCAGCCCCAGCATTTT. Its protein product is CASSQPGTANQPQHF.

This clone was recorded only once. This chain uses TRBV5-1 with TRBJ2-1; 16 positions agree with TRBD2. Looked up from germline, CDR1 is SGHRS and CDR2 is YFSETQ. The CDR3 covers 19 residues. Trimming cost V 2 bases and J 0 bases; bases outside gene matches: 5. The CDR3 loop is CASSFAGTSGRGSYNEQFF. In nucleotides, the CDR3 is TGCGCCAGCAGCTTTGCCGGGACTAGCGGGAGGGGCTCCTACAATGAGCAGTTCTTC.

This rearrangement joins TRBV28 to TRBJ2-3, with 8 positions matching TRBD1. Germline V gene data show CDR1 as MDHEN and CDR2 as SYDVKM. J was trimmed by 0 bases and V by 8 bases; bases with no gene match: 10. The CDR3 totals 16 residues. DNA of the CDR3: TGTGCCAGCTGGGGGGACAGGTCATATAGCACAGATACGCAGTATTTT. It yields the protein CASWGDRSYSTDTQYF.

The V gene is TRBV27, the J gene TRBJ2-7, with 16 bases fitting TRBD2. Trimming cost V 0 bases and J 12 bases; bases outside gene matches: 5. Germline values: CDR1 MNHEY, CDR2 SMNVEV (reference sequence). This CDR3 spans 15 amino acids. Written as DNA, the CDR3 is TGTGCCAGCAGTTTATCGGGACTAGCGGGAGGGTTTACGTACTTC. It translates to CASSLSGLAGGFTYF.

The CDR3, as DNA: TGTGCCAGCAGCCAAGATTGGGGGGGCGGGTCACCCCTCCACTTT. Its translation is CASSQDWGGGSPLHF. The V gene is TRBV3-1 (or the pseudogene TRBV3-2), the J gene TRBJ1-6; TRBD1 might be the D (6 bases). CDR1 and CDR2 from the germline V gene are LGHDT and YNNKEL (reference sequence). V lost 0 bases to trimming and J lost 10 bases, with 13 bases between them. The CDR3 runs 15 residues.

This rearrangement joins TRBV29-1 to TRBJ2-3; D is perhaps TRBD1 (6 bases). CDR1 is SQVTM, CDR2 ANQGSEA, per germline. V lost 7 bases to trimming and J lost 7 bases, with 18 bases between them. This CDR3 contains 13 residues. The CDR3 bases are TGCAGCGGCGACGGTGGGGGCTTGAATACGCAGTATTTT. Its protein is CSGDGGGLNTQYF.

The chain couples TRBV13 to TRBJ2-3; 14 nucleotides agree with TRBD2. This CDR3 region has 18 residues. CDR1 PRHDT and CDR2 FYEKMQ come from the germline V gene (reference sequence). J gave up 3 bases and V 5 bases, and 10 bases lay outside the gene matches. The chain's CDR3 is CASSPIGLAGGVTDTQYF. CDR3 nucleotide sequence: TGTGCCAGCAGCCCGATCGGACTAGCGGGAGGTGTTACAGATACGCAGTATTTT.

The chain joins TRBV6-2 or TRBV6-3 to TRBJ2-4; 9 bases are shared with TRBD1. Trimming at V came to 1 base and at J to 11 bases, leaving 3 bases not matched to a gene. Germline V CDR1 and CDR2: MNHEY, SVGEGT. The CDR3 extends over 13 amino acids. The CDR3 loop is CASSYWTGDLQYF. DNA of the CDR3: TGTGCCAGCAGTTACTGGACAGGGGACCTTCAGTACTTC.

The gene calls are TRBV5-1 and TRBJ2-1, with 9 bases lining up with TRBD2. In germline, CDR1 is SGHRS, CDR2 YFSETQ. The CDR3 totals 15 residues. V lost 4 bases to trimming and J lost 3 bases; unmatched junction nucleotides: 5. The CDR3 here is CASSPSGTYYNEQFF. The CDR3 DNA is TGCGCCAGCAGCCCTAGCGGGACTTACTACAATGAGCAGTTCTTC. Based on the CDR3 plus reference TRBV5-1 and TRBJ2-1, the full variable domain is KAGVTQTPRYLIKTRGQQVTLSCSPISGHRSVSWYQQTPGQGLQFLFEYFSETQRNKGNFPGRFSGRQFSNSRSEMNVSTLELGDSALYLCASSPSGTYYNEQFFGPGTRLTVL.

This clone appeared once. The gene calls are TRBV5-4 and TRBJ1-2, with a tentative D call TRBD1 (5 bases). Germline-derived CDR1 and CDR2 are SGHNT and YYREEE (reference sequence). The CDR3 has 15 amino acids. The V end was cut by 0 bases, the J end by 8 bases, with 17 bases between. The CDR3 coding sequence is TGTGCCAGCAGCTTGGGGGGCAGGGAGGGGAGCGGCTACACCTTC. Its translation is CASSLGGREGSGYTF.

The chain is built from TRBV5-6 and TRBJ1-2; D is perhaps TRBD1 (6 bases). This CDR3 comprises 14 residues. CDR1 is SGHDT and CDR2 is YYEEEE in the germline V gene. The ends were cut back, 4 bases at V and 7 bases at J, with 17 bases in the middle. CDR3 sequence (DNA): TGTGCCAGCAGCCTGCGCCAGGGGTTCCCTGGCTACACCTTC. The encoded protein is CASSLRQGFPGYTF.

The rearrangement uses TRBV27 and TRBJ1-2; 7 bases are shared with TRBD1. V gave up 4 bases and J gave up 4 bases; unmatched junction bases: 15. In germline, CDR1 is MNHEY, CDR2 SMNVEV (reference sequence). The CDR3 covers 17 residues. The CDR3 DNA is TGTGCCAGCAGTTACACAATCTTCGACAGGGAGGTCTATGGCTACACCTTC. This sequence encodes CASSYTIFDREVYGYTF.

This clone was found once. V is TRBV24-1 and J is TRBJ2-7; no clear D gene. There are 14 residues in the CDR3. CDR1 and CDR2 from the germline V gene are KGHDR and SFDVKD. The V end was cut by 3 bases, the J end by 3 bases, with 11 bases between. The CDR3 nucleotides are TGTGCCACCAGTGATCCCGGTCCGAGCTACGAGCAGTACTTC. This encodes CATSDPGPSYEQYF.

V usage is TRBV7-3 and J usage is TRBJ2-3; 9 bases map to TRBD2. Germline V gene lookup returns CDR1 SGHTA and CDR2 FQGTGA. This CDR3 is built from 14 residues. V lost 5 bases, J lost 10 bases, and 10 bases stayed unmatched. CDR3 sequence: CASSPTSGSHAQYF. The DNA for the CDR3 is TGTGCCAGCAGCCCAACTAGCGGGTCTCACGCGCAGTATTTT.

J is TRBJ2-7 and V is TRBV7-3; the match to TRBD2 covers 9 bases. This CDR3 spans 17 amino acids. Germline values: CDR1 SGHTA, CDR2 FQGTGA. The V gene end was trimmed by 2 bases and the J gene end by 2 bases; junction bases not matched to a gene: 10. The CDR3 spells CASSLSGGRALTYEQYF. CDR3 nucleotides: TGTGCCAGCAGCTTATCCGGCGGGAGGGCTCTCACCTACGAGCAGTACTTC.

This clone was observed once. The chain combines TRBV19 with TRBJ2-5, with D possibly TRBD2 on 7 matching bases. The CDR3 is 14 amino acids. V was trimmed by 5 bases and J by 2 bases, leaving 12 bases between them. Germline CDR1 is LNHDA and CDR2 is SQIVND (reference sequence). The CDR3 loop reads CASSEGGLQETQYF. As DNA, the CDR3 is TGTGCCAGTAGTGAGGGGGGACTACAAGAGACCCAGTACTTC.

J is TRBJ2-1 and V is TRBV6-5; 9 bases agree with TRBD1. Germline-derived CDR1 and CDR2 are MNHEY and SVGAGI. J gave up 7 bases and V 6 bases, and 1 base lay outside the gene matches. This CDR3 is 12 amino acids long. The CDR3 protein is CASRTGGNEQFF. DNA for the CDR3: TGTGCCAGCAGGACAGGGGGGAATGAGCAGTTCTTC.

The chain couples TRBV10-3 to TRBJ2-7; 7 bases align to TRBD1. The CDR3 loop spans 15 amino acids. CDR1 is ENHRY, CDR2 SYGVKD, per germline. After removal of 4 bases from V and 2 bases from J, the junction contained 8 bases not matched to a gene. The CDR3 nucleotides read TGTGCCATCAGTGCCCGGGACAGAAATCCCTACGAGCAGTACTTC. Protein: CAISARDRNPYEQYF.